This TCR beta chain was recovered during a study of Ad26.COV2.S vaccination and SARS-CoV-2 variants. Germline V gene lookup returns CDR1 MDHEN and CDR2 SYDVKM. The CDR3 sequence is 16 residues long. Trimming cost V 2 bases and J 3 bases, with 14 bases left between them. Profiling relied on immunoSEQ multiplex PCR, and the TCRdb table lists in-frame clones only, not all of them. The repertoire holds approximately 480,000 clones, with 87% as singletons. For this clone: Its antigen is not identified.

Documented treatment: 15 to 20 received Ad26.COV2.S at low or high dose, single or two shots; about five received placebo; per-sample allocation not given. After the first vaccine or placebo injection, samples were drawn on day 63. Study findings and constraints: Analytic work on TCR breadth and depth might have understated the full extent of total T cell responses. Vaccine and placebo recipients had similar non-spike TCR breadth.

Here the sequenced sample was peripheral blood, taken in a trial of Ad26.COV2.S vaccine versus placebo. This clonotype originated in a person between 18 and 65 years old who received the Ad26.COV2.S COVID-19 vaccine or a placebo. The chain uses TRBV28 and TRBJ2-1; maybe TRBD2 (5 bases). The CDR3 spells CASSLGLAGVYNEQFF. CDR3 DNA sequence: TGTGCCAGCAGTTTAGGCCTAGCAGGCGTCTACAATGAGCAGTTCTTC.